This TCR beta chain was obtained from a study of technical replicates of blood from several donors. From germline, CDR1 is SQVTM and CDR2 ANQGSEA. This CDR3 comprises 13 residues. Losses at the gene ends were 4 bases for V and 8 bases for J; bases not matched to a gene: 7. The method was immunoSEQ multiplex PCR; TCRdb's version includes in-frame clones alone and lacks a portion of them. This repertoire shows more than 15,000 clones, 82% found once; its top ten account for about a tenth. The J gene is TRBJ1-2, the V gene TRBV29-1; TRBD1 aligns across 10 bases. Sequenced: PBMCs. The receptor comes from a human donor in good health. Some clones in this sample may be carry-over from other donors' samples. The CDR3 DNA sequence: TGCAGCGTTGGACAGGGGGCCGAGCGGGGCTACACCTTC. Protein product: CSVGQGAERGYTF.